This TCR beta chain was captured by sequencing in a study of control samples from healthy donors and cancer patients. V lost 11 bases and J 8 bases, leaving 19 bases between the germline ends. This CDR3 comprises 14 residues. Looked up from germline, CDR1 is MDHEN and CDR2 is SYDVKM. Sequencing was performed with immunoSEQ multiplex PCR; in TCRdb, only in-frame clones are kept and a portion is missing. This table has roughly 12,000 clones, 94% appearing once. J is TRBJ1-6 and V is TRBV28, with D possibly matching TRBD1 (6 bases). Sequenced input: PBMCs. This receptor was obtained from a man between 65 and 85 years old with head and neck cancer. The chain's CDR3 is CASFGQSVHSPLHF. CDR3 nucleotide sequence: TGTGCCTCCTTCGGACAGTCTGTGCATTCACCCCTCCACTTT. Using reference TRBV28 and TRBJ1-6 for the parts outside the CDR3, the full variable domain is DVKVTQSSRYLVKRTGEKVFLECVQDMDHENMFWYRQDPGLGLRLIYFSYDVKMKEKGDIPEGYSVSREKKERFSLILESASTNQTSMYLCASFGQSVHSPLHFGNGTRLTVT.